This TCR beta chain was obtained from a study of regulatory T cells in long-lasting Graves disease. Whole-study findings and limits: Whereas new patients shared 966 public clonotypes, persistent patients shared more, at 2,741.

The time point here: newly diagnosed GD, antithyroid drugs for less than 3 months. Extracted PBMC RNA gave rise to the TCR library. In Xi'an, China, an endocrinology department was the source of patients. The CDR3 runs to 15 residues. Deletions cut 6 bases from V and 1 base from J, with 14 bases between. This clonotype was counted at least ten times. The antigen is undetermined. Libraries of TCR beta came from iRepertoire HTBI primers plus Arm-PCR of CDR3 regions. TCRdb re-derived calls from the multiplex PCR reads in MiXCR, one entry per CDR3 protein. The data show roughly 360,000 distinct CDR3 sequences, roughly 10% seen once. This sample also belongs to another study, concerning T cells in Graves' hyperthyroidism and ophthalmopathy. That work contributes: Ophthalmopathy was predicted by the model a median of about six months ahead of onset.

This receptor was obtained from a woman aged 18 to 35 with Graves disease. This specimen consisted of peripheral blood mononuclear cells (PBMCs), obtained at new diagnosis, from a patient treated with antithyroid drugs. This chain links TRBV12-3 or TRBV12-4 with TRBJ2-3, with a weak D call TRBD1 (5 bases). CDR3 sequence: CASRPQGWGTDTQYF. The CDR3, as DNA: TGTGCCAGCAGGCCCCAGGGATGGGGCACAGATACGCAGTATTTT.